This T cell receptor (beta chain) appears in the sequencing data of a study of T cell responses to AZD1222 COVID-19 vaccine. The overall study: Second doses were pooled across both intervals (about 4 or about 12 weeks).

On this clone itself: Its cognate antigen is unknown.

Profiling relied on immunoSEQ multiplex PCR, and the TCRdb table lists in-frame clones only, not all of them. The data hold roughly 100,000 clones, with around 90% observed a single time. CDR1 is LNHDA and CDR2 is SQIVND in the germline V gene (reference sequence). Deletions cut 4 bases from V and 10 bases from J, with 13 bases between. The CDR3 length is 13 residues. The study's findings and limits: It should be noted that donors were predominantly white British and more often female, and clonal diversity was possibly underestimated.

V gene TRBV19 combines with J gene TRBJ1-4; D not certain. The sample in question was peripheral blood, obtained on day 0 of AZD1222 vaccination. The sequence came from an adult in good health. CDR3 sequence reads: CASSTGSAGKLFF. CDR3 in DNA: TGTGCCAGTAGTACGGGTTCTGCCGGAAAACTGTTTTTT.